These 21 T cell receptor beta chains came from one sample sequenced in a study of regulatory T cells in long-lasting Graves disease (dated by TCRdb to about 2021). The protocol used for the library was multiplex PCR. The listed sequencing device is Illumina HiSeq 4000. iRepertoire HTBI primers and Arm-PCR amplification of CDR3 regions were used to construct TCR beta libraries. TCRdb itself trimmed the public reads at Q25 with fastp, ran MiXCR and retained productive beta chains. CDR3 protein duplicates are merged, each entry listing the most common genes and DNA. The sample table contains 420,000 or so distinct CDR3 sequences; only one count was recorded for roughly a quarter of them. Around 24% of the sample is in the top ten clones. The label giving this sample's time point can be read as: persistent/refractory GD, antithyroid drugs over 5 years with positive TRAb. RNA was extracted from PBMCs in TRIzol for both TCR sequencing and RNA sequencing.

The sequences come from peripheral blood mononuclear cells (PBMCs), collected when the disease was refractory, from a patient treated with antithyroid drugs. All receptors derive from a female donor with Graves disease.

The rearrangement uses TRBV20-1 and TRBJ1-2, with TRBD1 identical over 8 bases. Germline loops: CDR1 DFQATT, CDR2 SNEGSKA (reference sequence). The V gene end was trimmed by 7 bases and the J gene end by 4 bases; junction bases not matched to a gene: 8. The CDR3 sequence is 13 residues long. The CDR3 DNA is TGCAGTGGATCCGGGACAGGAAGCTATGGCTACACCTTC. Translated: CSGSGTGSYGYTF.

The chain is built from TRBV30 and TRBJ2-7; 11 bases align to TRBD2. This CDR3 contains 15 residues. V was clipped by 3 bases and J by 4 bases; unmatched bases: 8. Germline V lookup: CDR1 GTSNPN, CDR2 SVGIG (reference sequence). In nucleotides, the CDR3 is TGTGCCTGGAGGAAAACTAGCGGGAGCAGGTACGAGCAGTACTTC. It codes for CAWRKTSGSRYEQYF.

V and J are TRBV20-1 and TRBJ2-5; D is undetermined. Germline-derived CDR1 and CDR2 are DFQATT and SNEGSKA (reference sequence). Trimming removed 3 bases at V and 2 bases at J, with 7 bases between. CDR3 size: 12 residues. CDR3 sequence (DNA): TGCAGTGCTAGGCGGAATCAAGAGACCCAGTACTTC. Translated, it gives CSARRNQETQYF.

The chain is built from TRBV29-1 and TRBJ1-1; no definite D call. V was clipped by 5 bases and J by 0 bases, with 4 bases between them. CDR1 is SQVTM and CDR2 is ANQGSEA in the germline V gene. CDR3 length: 11 amino acids. CDR3 residues: CSVRLNTEAFF. Here the CDR3 DNA reads TGCAGCGTTCGCCTGAACACTGAAGCTTTCTTT.

The chain carries TRBV11-2 and TRBJ2-1; the D gene is possibly TRBD2 (6 bases). The germline CDR1 and CDR2 sequences are SGHAT and FQNNGV. The CDR3 has 15 amino acids. V gave up 5 bases and J gave up 6 bases, with 17 bases separating them. CDR3 amino acids: CASSTQGWGVNEQFF. The CDR3 bases are TGTGCCAGCAGCACTCAGGGTTGGGGGGTCAATGAGCAGTTCTTC.

The chain joins TRBV7-2 to TRBJ1-4; perhaps TRBD1 as D (5 bases). The CDR3 totals 12 residues. V lost 6 bases, J lost 7 bases, and 9 bases lay in between. Germline-derived CDR1 and CDR2 are SGHTA and FQGNSA. The CDR3 DNA is TGTGCCAGCAGTCCCGACAGTGAAAAACTGTTTTTT. This translates into CASSPDSEKLFF.

The chain carries TRBV3-1 and TRBJ1-2; D ambiguous. The CDR3 consists of 18 residues. V was clipped by 4 bases and J by 6 bases, with 27 bases between them. In germline, CDR1 is LGHDT, CDR2 YNNKEL (reference sequence). The CDR3 DNA follows: TGTGCCAGCAGCCCTCCGCCGTACGGCAAGTTCACCGAGGATGGCTACACCTTC. Protein sequence: CASSPPPYGKFTEDGYTF.

In its sample, this clonotype was seen a few times. The chain has TRBV9 and TRBJ2-1; D not resolved. CDR1 is SGDLS and CDR2 is YYNGEE in the germline V gene. The ends were cut back, 3 bases at V and 4 bases at J, with 14 bases in the middle. The CDR3 loop spans 15 amino acids. The CDR3 coding sequence is TGTGCCAGCAGCGCTTCTAGGCAAGCTTACAATGAGCAGTTCTTC. This codes for CASSASRQAYNEQFF.

The chain couples TRBV4-3 to TRBJ1-2, with D maybe TRBD1 (6 bases). The CDR3 extends over 16 amino acids. The germline gives CDR1 LGHNA, CDR2 YSLEER. Trimming stripped 2 bases from V and 4 bases from J, with 17 bases between. This CDR3 is CASSQSLRTVLYGYTF. CDR3 coding DNA: TGCGCCAGCAGCCAATCACTCCGGACAGTCCTCTATGGCTACACCTTC.

The chain recombines TRBV7-2 with TRBJ2-7, with D tentatively TRBD1 (6 bases). The V end lost 4 bases, the J end lost 4 bases, and 14 bases lay between the germline ends. Germline V lookup: CDR1 SGHTA, CDR2 FQGNSA. This CDR3 contains 14 residues. The CDR3 sequence is CASSYRARGYEQYF. The CDR3 coding sequence is TGTGCCAGCAGCTATAGGGCGAGGGGGTACGAGCAGTACTTC. The full variable domain, its missing parts supplied by reference TRBV7-2 and TRBJ2-7, is GAGVSQSPSNKVTEKGKDVELRCDPISGHTALYWYRQSLGQGLEFLIYFQGNSAPDKSGLPSDRFSAERTGGSVSTLTIQRTQQEDSAVYLCASSYRARGYEQYFGPGTRLTVT.

This clonotype was found many times. The chain combines TRBV18 with TRBJ1-1; TRBD1 matches 11 bases. Trimming took 1 base from V and 2 from J; bases not matched to a gene: 12. Germline-derived CDR1 and CDR2 are KGHSH and LQKENI. This CDR3 has 19 amino acids. The CDR3 spells CASSPLPPGQGVGNTEAFF. The CDR3 region has the DNA TGTGCCAGCTCACCACTGCCCCCGGGACAGGGGGTGGGAAACACTGAAGCTTTCTTT.

This clonotype was recorded many times. V gene TRBV27 combines with J gene TRBJ1-2; D unresolved. V lost 6 bases and J lost 6, with 11 bases in between. Germline V gives CDR1 MNHEY, CDR2 SMNVEV (reference sequence). CDR3 length: 12 residues. CDR3 protein: CASSSSGHGYTF. For the CDR3, the DNA is TGTGCCAGCAGCAGCTCGGGTCATGGCTACACCTTC.

This clonotype occurred a few times. The J gene is TRBJ2-7, the V gene TRBV29-1; D assignment may be TRBD1 or TRBD2 (7 bases each). The CDR3 loop spans 13 amino acids. Germline-derived CDR1 and CDR2 are SQVTM and ANQGSEA. Deletions cut 5 bases from V and 7 bases from J, with 18 bases between. CDR3 region: CSVIRGGSGEQYF. DNA of the CDR3: TGCAGCGTTATCAGGGGGGGGTCCGGGGAGCAGTACTTC.

As concerns this clonotype: A read error may explain this, as a much larger clone is one base away. The V and J genes are TRBV28 and TRBJ1-3; D not certain. The CDR3 is 15 amino acids. CDR1 and CDR2 (germline): MDHEN, SYDVKM. CDR3: CASRRALLSENTIYF. As DNA, the CDR3 is TGTGCCAGCAGACGGGCCCTCTTATCTGAAAACACCATATATTTT.

This clonotype has just one count. This chain joins TRBV29-1 and TRBJ2-5; a possible D gene is TRBD1 (5 bases). This CDR3 is built from 13 residues. V gave up 6 bases and J gave up 0 bases, with 11 bases separating them. The germline V gene encodes CDR1 SQVTM and CDR2 ANQGSEA. This chain's CDR3 is CSVYKGDQETQYF. In DNA form, the CDR3 reads TGCAGCGTGTATAAAGGGGACCAAGAGACCCAGTACTTC.

This clonotype was counted many times. The V and J genes are TRBV28 and TRBJ1-2; D call uncertain. Trimming shortened V by 1 base and J by 8 bases, and 14 bases separated the two germline ends. CDR1 MDHEN and CDR2 SYDVKM come from the germline V gene. The CDR3 has 14 amino acids. The CDR3 sequence is CASSLSAGPMGYTF. The DNA of the CDR3 is TGTGCCAGCAGTTTATCCGCCGGACCGATGGGCTACACCTTC.

This clonotype was observed many times. The V and J genes are TRBV6-2 or TRBV6-3 and TRBJ1-6; 10 positions match TRBD1. The V and J ends lost 8 bases and 8 bases, in that order; junction bases with no gene match: 0. The germline V gene has CDR1 MNHEY and CDR2 SVGEGT. The length of the CDR3 is 12 residues. The CDR3: CASGQGDSPLHF. CDR3 DNA: TGTGCCAGCGGACAGGGGGATTCACCCCTCCACTTT.

This clonotype occurred once. The conserved closing phenylalanine or tryptophan is absent in this CDR3, likely reflecting a read error. This chain links TRBV6-1 with TRBJ1-2, with a possible D match to TRBD1 (5 bases). The V and J ends lost 4 bases and 8 bases respectively, with 17 bases between them. The CDR3 totals 14 residues. Germline V lookup: CDR1 MNHNS, CDR2 SASEGT. The DNA of the CDR3 is TGTGCCAGCAGTGCTCTAGGCAGCGACAGAGGCTACACCTCC. It encodes CASSALGSDRGYTS.

This clonotype was detected a few times. The chain carries TRBV5-5 and TRBJ1-5, with 7 bases that match TRBD1. Per germline, CDR1 SGHKS and CDR2 YYEKEE (reference sequence). V lost 3 bases and J lost 2; bases outside the gene matches: 5. The CDR3 length is 15 residues. The CDR3 reads CASSYGDSGNQPQHF. The CDR3 DNA sequence: TGTGCCAGCAGCTACGGGGACAGTGGCAATCAGCCCCAGCATTTT.

The chain links TRBV2 to TRBJ2-3; tentative D call: TRBD2 (6 bases). V was pared by 6 bases and J by 0 bases, with 10 bases between. The CDR3 runs 14 residues. Germline V gene sequence: CDR1 SNHLY, CDR2 FYNNEI. CDR3 region: CASRTRLSTDTQYF. CDR3 bases: TGTGCCAGCAGGACTAGACTTAGCACAGATACGCAGTATTTT. The full variable domain, in which reference TRBV2 and TRBJ2-3 provide the parts outside the CDR3, is EPEVTQTPSHQVTQMGQEVILRCVPISNHLYFYWYRQILGQKVEFLVSFYNNEISEKSEIFDDQFSVERPDGSNFTLKIRSTKLEDSAMYFCASRTRLSTDTQYFGPGTRLTVL.

The gene calls are TRBV5-1 and TRBJ1-1; D remains unclear. Per germline, CDR1 SGHRS and CDR2 YFSETQ. The CDR3 runs to 16 residues. Deletions cut 4 bases from V and 3 bases from J, with 19 bases between. The CDR3 DNA reads TGCGCCAGCAGCCCACCGACAAAACAGTTGGACACTGAAGCTTTCTTT. Encoded protein: CASSPPTKQLDTEAFF.